Presented here are 13 T cell receptor beta chains from one specimen sequenced in a study of cytomegalovirus exposure and HLA in healthy donors. The PCR had 60 Vbeta and 13 Jbeta primers. The protocol was immunoSEQ multiplex PCR, while the TCRdb copy is restricted to in-frame clones and leaves out a portion. The sample table sets out roughly 55,000 clones. Sequencing input: PBMCs. Source of these receptors: a man between 45 and 60 years old in good health and CMV-seropositive.

The V and J genes are TRBV7-2 and TRBJ2-2, with a weak D call TRBD2 (5 bases). Germline CDR1 and CDR2: SGHTA and FQGNSA. This CDR3 has 16 residues. The V end was cut by 1 base, the J end by 6 bases, with 15 bases between. CDR3 sequence: CASSLVPPPGAGELFF. CDR3 nucleotides: TGTGCCAGCAGCTTAGTTCCCCCCCCCGGGGCCGGGGAGCTGTTTTTT.

The rearrangement uses TRBV4-3 and TRBJ2-7, with TRBD2 identical over 9 bases. J lost 6 bases, V lost 0 bases, and 12 bases had no gene match. Per germline, CDR1 LGHNA and CDR2 YSLEER. The CDR3 is made up of 17 amino acids. CDR3 coding DNA: TGCGCCAGCAGCCAAGAATCAGGGCGGGGGGGCCCCGCCGAGCAGTACTTC. Its protein product is CASSQESGRGGPAEQYF.

This chain joins TRBV18 and TRBJ2-3; D is perhaps TRBD2 (5 bases). The CDR3 runs 15 residues. Looked up from germline, CDR1 is KGHSH and CDR2 is LQKENI. V was trimmed by 4 bases and J by 5 bases, leaving 16 bases between them. CDR3 residues: CASSQSEGSVDTQYF. The DNA of the CDR3 is TGTGCCAGCTCACAGTCGGAAGGGAGCGTAGATACGCAGTATTTT.

The rearrangement joins TRBV4-2 to TRBJ2-7; TRBD1 agrees at 8 bases. Germline lookup yields CDR1 LGHNA and CDR2 YNFKEQ. J lost 0 bases, V lost 3 bases, and 7 bases had no gene match. The CDR3 is 16 amino acids. In DNA, the CDR3 is TGTGCCAGCAGCCACGCGGGACAGGTCAGCTCCTACGAGCAGTACTTC. Translation gives CASSHAGQVSSYEQYF.

This chain links TRBV9 with TRBJ2-1, with 7 bases identical to TRBD2. Per the germline V gene, CDR1 is SGDLS and CDR2 is YYNGEE. The CDR3 runs to 16 residues. V lost 5 bases to trimming and J lost 6 bases; unmatched junction nucleotides: 14. The CDR3 reads CASSRSGTTTANEQFF. CDR3 sequence (DNA): TGTGCCAGCAGTCGAAGCGGGACTACAACCGCCAATGAGCAGTTCTTC.

The genes are TRBV4-1 and TRBJ2-7, with 7 nucleotides matching TRBD1. CDR3 length: 13 amino acids. Germline V lookup: CDR1 MGHRA, CDR2 YSYEKL. V lost 4 bases, J lost 3 bases, and 3 bases stayed unmatched. The CDR3 protein is CASSRDRLYEQYF. CDR3 in DNA: TGCGCCAGCAGCCGGGACAGACTCTACGAGCAGTACTTC.

The V call is TRBV7-9, the J call TRBJ1-4, with 10 bases identical to TRBD1. The CDR3 totals 14 residues. Per the germline V gene, CDR1 is SEHNR and CDR2 is FQNEAQ (reference sequence). J was trimmed by 7 bases and V by 5 bases; bases with no gene match: 4. CDR3 residues: CASSRGQGVEKLFF. CDR3 in DNA: TGTGCCAGCAGCCGTGGACAGGGGGTTGAAAAACTGTTTTTT.

The chain employs TRBV29-1 and TRBJ1-1, with D perhaps matching TRBD1 (6 bases). This CDR3 comprises 15 residues. Trimming shortened V by 4 bases and J by 5 bases, and 20 bases separated the two germline ends. Germline V lookup: CDR1 SQVTM, CDR2 ANQGSEA. The CDR3 nucleotides are TGCAGCGTTGGAAGGGTCAGCCGCCAGGGGACTGAAGCTTTCTTT. The encoded protein is CSVGRVSRQGTEAFF.

The rearrangement uses TRBV6-6 and TRBJ1-2; D not certain. The germline V gene encodes CDR1 MNHNY and CDR2 SVGAGI (reference sequence). V gave up 0 bases and J gave up 8 bases, with 16 bases separating them. There are 15 residues in the CDR3. CDR3 DNA sequence: TGTGCCAGCAGTTACTCGGAGACCCCCATAGACGGCTACACCTTC. Translating it yields CASSYSETPIDGYTF.

This chain uses TRBV19 with TRBJ2-7; 8 bases line up with TRBD2. The V gene's germline CDR1 is LNHDA and CDR2 SQIVND (reference sequence). The CDR3 length is 14 residues. The junction had 10 bases not matched to a gene; V was cut back by 5 bases and J by 7 bases. CDR3 bases: TGTGCCAGTAGTTCGGGAGGGTTTGGGGGAGAGCAGTACTTC. Translating it yields CASSSGGFGGEQYF.

The rearrangement links TRBV7-9 to TRBJ2-7; TRBD1 matches at 11 bases. The ends lost 4 bases at V and 3 bases at J; junction bases unmatched: 2. Germline lookup yields CDR1 SEHNR and CDR2 FQNEAQ (reference sequence). This CDR3 is 14 amino acids long. CDR3 in DNA: TGTGCCAGCAGCTCTGGGACAGGGGGCTACGAGCAGTACTTC. Amino acid sequence: CASSSGTGGYEQYF.

This sequence joins TRBV28 and TRBJ2-7, with D possibly TRBD1 on 6 matching bases. The CDR3 sequence is 15 residues long. The ends were cut back, 5 bases at V and 1 base at J, with 15 bases in the middle. From germline, CDR1 is MDHEN and CDR2 SYDVKM. The CDR3 region has the DNA TGTGCCAGCAGTCCACCGAGCCAGGGGTCCTACGAGCAGTACTTC. This gives the protein CASSPPSQGSYEQYF.

The chain couples TRBV9 to TRBJ2-3; TRBD2 aligns across 14 bases. The CDR3 sequence is 16 residues long. The trim removed 2 bases at V and 7 bases at J, leaving 6 bases unmatched. Per the germline V gene, CDR1 is SGDLS and CDR2 is YYNGEE. The CDR3 sequence is CASSVGTSGSGNTQYF. CDR3 coding DNA: TGTGCCAGCAGCGTCGGGACTAGCGGGAGCGGGAATACGCAGTATTTT.